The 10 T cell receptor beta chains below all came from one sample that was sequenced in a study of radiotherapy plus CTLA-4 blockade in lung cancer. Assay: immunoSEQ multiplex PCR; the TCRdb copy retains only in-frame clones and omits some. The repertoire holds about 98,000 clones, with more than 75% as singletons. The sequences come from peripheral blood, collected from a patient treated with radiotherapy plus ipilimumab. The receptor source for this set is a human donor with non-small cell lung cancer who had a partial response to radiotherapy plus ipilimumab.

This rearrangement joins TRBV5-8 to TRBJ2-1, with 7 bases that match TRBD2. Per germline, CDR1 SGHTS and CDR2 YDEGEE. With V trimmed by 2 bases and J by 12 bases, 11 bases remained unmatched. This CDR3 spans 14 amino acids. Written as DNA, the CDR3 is TGTGCCAGCAGCTTCTCCGGGGGAGCGGGATCGCAGTTCTTC. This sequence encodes CASSFSGGAGSQFF.

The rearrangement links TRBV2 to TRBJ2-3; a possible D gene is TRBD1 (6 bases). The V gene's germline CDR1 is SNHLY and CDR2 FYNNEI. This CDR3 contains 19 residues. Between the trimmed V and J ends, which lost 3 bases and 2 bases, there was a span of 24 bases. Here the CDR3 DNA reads TGTGCCAGCAGTGACTCGACCGCGACAGGCCTCGAACCCACAGATACGCAGTATTTT. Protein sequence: CASSDSTATGLEPTDTQYF. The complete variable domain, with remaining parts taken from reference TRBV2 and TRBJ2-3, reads EPEVTQTPSHQVTQMGQEVILRCVPISNHLYFYWYRQILGQKVEFLVSFYNNEISEKSEIFDDQFSVERPDGSNFTLKIRSTKLEDSAMYFCASSDSTATGLEPTDTQYFGPGTRLTVL.

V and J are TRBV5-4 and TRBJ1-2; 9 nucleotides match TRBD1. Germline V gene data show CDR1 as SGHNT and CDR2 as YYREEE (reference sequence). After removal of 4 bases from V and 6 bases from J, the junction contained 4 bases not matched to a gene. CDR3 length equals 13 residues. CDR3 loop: CASSMDRGDGYTF. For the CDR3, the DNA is TGTGCCAGCAGCATGGACAGGGGTGATGGCTACACCTTC.

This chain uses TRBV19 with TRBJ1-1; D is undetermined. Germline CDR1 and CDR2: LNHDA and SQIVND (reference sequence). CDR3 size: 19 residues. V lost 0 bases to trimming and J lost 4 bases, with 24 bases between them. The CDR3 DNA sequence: TGTGCCAGTAGTATAGATTCTTCCTCGGTCTTTACCGGGAGCACTGAAGCTTTCTTT. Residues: CASSIDSSSVFTGSTEAFF.

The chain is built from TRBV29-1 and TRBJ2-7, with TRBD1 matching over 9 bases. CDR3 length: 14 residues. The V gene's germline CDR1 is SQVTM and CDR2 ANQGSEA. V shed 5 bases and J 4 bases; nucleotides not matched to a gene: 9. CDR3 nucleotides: TGCAGCGTTCATCCAGGACAGGGGAAGTACGAGCAGTACTTC. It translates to CSVHPGQGKYEQYF.

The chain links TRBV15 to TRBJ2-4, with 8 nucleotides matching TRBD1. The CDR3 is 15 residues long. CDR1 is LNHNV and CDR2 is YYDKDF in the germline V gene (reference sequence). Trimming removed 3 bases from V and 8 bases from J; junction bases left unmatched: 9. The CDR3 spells CATSRDRASRDIQYF. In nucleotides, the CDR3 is TGTGCCACCAGCAGGGACAGGGCTTCGAGGGACATTCAGTACTTC.

In DNA, the CDR3 is TGTGCCAGCAGCTTTGACAACCTCACTGAAGCTTTCTTT. Translation: CASSFDNLTEAFF. The chain has TRBV2 and TRBJ1-1; D gene unclear. The ends were cut back, 6 bases at V and 4 bases at J, with 12 bases in the middle. The CDR3 contains 13 residues. The germline V gene encodes CDR1 SNHLY and CDR2 FYNNEI.

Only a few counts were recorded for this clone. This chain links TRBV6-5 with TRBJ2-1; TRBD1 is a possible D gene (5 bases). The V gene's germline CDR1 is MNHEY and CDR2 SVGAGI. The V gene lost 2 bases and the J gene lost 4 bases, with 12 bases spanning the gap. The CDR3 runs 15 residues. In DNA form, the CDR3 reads TGTGCCAGCAGTTACGGGGCTAGACGGTACAATGAGCAGTTCTTC. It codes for CASSYGARRYNEQFF.

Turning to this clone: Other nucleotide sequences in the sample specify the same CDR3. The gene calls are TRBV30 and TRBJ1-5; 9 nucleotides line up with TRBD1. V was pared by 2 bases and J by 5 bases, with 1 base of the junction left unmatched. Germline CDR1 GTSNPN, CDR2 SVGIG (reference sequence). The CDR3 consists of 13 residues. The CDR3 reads CAWSRQGDQPQHF. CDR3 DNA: TGTGCCTGGAGTCGACAGGGGGATCAGCCCCAGCATTTT.

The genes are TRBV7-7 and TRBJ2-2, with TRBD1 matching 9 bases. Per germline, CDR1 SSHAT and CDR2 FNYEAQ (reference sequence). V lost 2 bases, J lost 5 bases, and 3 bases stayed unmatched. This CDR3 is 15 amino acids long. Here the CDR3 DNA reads TGTGCCAGCAGCTTATTACAGGGGGCGACCGGGGAGCTGTTTTTT. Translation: CASSLLQGATGELFF.